The 5 T cell receptor beta chains below come from one sample, sequenced in a study of blood T cells in healthy people across ages. A second PCR of 7 to 11 cycles used a sample-barcoded 5' primer and a J-beta primer mix. TCRdb fed the 5' RACE reads into MiXCR, producing one record per CDR3 protein. The table records about 1,500,000 distinct CDR3 sequences, roughly 27% of them present only once. Sample: blood. The receptors come from a woman aged 25 to 39 in good health.

As to this clonotype: Possible read error: a much larger clone is one base away. This chain links TRBV20-1 with TRBJ2-4; D is undetermined. Trimming took off 5 bases at V and 13 bases at J, with 21 bases between the two ends. This CDR3 has 13 residues. Germline CDR1 and CDR2: DFQATT and SNEGSKA (reference sequence). For the CDR3, the DNA is TGCAGTGCTGAACGCTTCAGTCCCTACGGGCAGTACTTC. Protein: CSAERFSPYGQYF.

As to this clonotype: This could be a read error, since a much larger clone is one nucleotide away. This chain links TRBV6-5 with TRBJ2-4, with 10 bases fitting TRBD2. Trimming removed 11 bases from V and 13 bases from J; junction bases left unmatched: 17. The germline V gene encodes CDR1 MNHEY and CDR2 SVGAGI. There are 14 residues in the CDR3. CDR3 region: CAVRRASGSYEQYF. DNA for the CDR3: TGTGCCGTACGACGGGCTAGCGGGAGCTATGAGCAGTACTTC.

The J gene is TRBJ2-2, the V gene TRBV6-5, with D tentatively TRBD2 (6 bases). Germline CDR1 is MNHEY and CDR2 is SVGAGI. The CDR3 covers 14 residues. The V end lost 6 bases, the J end lost 3 bases, and 11 bases lay between the germline ends. The CDR3 here is CASSRTTYTGELFF. In DNA, the CDR3 is TGTGCCAGCAGCAGGACTACCTACACCGGGGAGCTGTTTTTT.

The V gene is TRBV20-1, the J gene TRBJ2-1; D gene uncertain. The CDR3 covers 12 residues. Germline loops: CDR1 DFQATT, CDR2 SNEGSKA (reference sequence). Trimming removed 3 bases at V and 9 bases at J, with 12 bases between. The CDR3 DNA reads TGCAGTGCTAGCGGTATGGTAGGTGAGCAGTTCTTC. As protein: CSASGMVGEQFF.

The chain combines TRBV7-6 with TRBJ1-2; tentative D call: TRBD1 (5 bases). Germline-derived CDR1 and CDR2 are SGHVS and FNYEAQ. V was clipped by 5 bases and J by 7 bases, with 14 bases between them. The CDR3 is made up of 13 amino acids. CDR3 in amino acids: CASSLQSGGGYTF. CDR3 DNA: TGTGCCAGCAGCCTCCAATCGGGGGGTGGCTACACCTTC.